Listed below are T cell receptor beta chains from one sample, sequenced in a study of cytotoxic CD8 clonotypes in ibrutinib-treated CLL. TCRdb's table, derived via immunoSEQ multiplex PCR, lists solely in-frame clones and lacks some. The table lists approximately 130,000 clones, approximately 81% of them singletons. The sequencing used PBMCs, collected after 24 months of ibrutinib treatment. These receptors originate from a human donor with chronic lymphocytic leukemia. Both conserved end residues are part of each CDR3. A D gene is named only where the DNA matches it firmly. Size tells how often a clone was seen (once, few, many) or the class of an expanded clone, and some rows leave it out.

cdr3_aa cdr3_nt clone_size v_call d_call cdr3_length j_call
CATEPRQGGIYGYTF TGTGCCACCGAGCCCCGACAGGGGGGGATCTATGGCTACACCTTC - TRBV7-9 TRBD1 15 TRBJ1-2
CASSLFMGQLAKNIQYF TGTGCCAGCAGTTTATTCATGGGACAGCTAGCCAAAAACATTCAGTACTTC once TRBV28 TRBD1 17 TRBJ2-4
CASSLGLPGGLLVPEAFF TGTGCCAGCAGCTTGGGTTTGCCAGGGGGACTGTTAGTACCTGAAGCTTTCTTT - TRBV5-6 TRBD1 18 TRBJ1-1
CASSSDRGNGYTF TGTGCCAGCAGCTCGGACAGGGGGAACGGCTACACCTTC - TRBV11-2 TRBD1 13 TRBJ1-2
CASSFRGGNEKLFF TGTGCCAGCAGTTTCCGGGGGGGTAATGAAAAACTGTTTTTT - TRBV6-5 - 14 TRBJ1-4
CASRRRVGIQETQYF TGTGCCAGCAGGCGGAGGGTGGGGATCCAAGAGACCCAGTACTTC - TRBV6-1 - 15 TRBJ2-5
CAWKGQGRHQPQHF TGTGCCTGGAAGGGACAGGGTCGGCATCAGCCCCAGCATTTT - TRBV30 TRBD1 14 TRBJ1-5
CSARLGEAFF TGCAGTGCTAGATTGGGTGAAGCTTTCTTT - TRBV20-1 - 10 TRBJ1-1
CASSLGFGDTTNEKLFF TGTGCCAGCAGCTTAGGGTTTGGGGACACAACTAATGAAAAACTGTTTTTT - TRBV7-9 - 17 TRBJ1-4
CASSTVLSSYEQYF TGTGCCAGCAGTACAGTCTTAAGCTCCTACGAGCAGTACTTC - TRBV6-4 - 14 TRBJ2-7
CASTDQGLNEQFF TGTGCCAGCACCGACCAGGGATTAAATGAGCAGTTCTTC once TRBV2 - 13 TRBJ2-1
CASSPRQIMNTEAFF TGTGCCAGCTCACCACGACAGATCATGAACACTGAAGCTTTCTTT - TRBV18 - 15 TRBJ1-1
CASSFNRGSSYEQYF TGTGCCAGCAGCTTCAACAGGGGGAGCTCCTACGAGCAGTACTTC - TRBV11-2 TRBD1 15 TRBJ2-7
CASSPLDRNYGYTF TGTGCCAGCTCACCTCTCGACAGAAACTATGGCTACACCTTC few TRBV18 - 14 TRBJ1-2
CASSPPWVAGSMDTEAFF TGTGCCAGCTCACCACCCTGGGTCGCAGGCTCAATGGACACTGAAGCTTTCTTT - TRBV18 - 18 TRBJ1-1
CAWSELWGTEAFF TGTGCCTGGAGTGAACTGTGGGGGACTGAAGCTTTCTTT - TRBV30 - 13 TRBJ1-1
CASSPRGGGEYADTQYF TGTGCCAGTAGTCCTCGGGGAGGGGGGGAGTACGCAGATACGCAGTATTTT - TRBV19 - 17 TRBJ2-3
CASSLLEGQPQHF TGCGCCAGCAGCTTGTTAGAAGGCCAGCCCCAGCATTTT - TRBV5-1 - 13 TRBJ1-5
CASSFTTASSYNEQFF TGTGCCAGCAGCTTTACTACAGCGAGCTCCTACAATGAGCAGTTCTTC once TRBV11-3 - 16 TRBJ2-1
CASRGGPATNEKLFF TGTGCCAGCCGGGGGGGCCCCGCAACTAATGAAAAACTGTTTTTT - TRBV6-1 - 15 TRBJ1-4
CAISDRASSSSETQYF TGTGCCATCAGTGATAGGGCGAGTAGCAGCTCGGAGACCCAGTACTTC - TRBV10-3 - 16 TRBJ2-5
CASSIDGGRADTQYF TGTGCCAGCAGCATCGACGGGGGCCGAGCAGATACGCAGTATTTT - TRBV11-2 - 15 TRBJ2-3
CASLEGRPSYEQYF TGTGCCAGCTTGGAAGGACGGCCCTCCTACGAGCAGTACTTC - TRBV11-2 - 14 TRBJ2-7
CASSYRDGRETQYF TGTGCCAGCAGTTATCGGGACGGTCGGGAGACCCAGTACTTC - TRBV6-6 - 14 TRBJ2-5
CASSRPLVSNYGYTF TGTGCCAGCAGCCGGCCCTTGGTGTCTAACTATGGCTACACCTTC - TRBV5-4 - 15 TRBJ1-2
CASSTGGQGAGQPQHF TGTGCCAGCAGCACAGGGGGACAGGGGGCTGGTCAGCCCCAGCATTTT few TRBV11-2 TRBD1 16 TRBJ1-5
CASSGPGGSDTQYF TGTGCCAGCAGCGGTCCGGGGGGCTCAGATACGCAGTATTTT - TRBV5-4 - 14 TRBJ2-3
CASSVSVRQGTDEQYF TGTGCCAGCAGCGTAAGCGTCCGACAGGGGACGGACGAGCAGTACTTC - TRBV9 TRBD1 16 TRBJ2-7
CASKHDTDSPLHF TGTGCCAGTAAACACGACACGGATTCACCCCTCCACTTT - TRBV19 - 13 TRBJ1-6
CASSQLGQSTDTQYF TGTGCCAGCAGCCAGCTAGGACAGAGCACAGATACGCAGTATTTT - TRBV7-9 - 15 TRBJ2-3
CASSLWGSINYGYTF TGTGCCAGCAGCTTGTGGGGTTCGATAAACTATGGCTACACCTTC once TRBV5-6 - 15 TRBJ1-2
CASSEQGGRFAEAFF TGTGCCAGCAGTGAACAGGGCGGGAGGTTCGCTGAAGCTTTCTTT - TRBV6-4 - 15 TRBJ1-1
CASAGGVSYEQYF TGTGCCAGCGCCGGGGGAGTATCCTACGAGCAGTACTTC - TRBV11-2 - 13 TRBJ2-7
CASSQDLGSQETQYF TGCGCCAGCAGCCAAGATCTCGGCTCACAAGAGACCCAGTACTTC - TRBV4-3 - 15 TRBJ2-5
CASSTSDGESYEQYF TGTGCCAGTAGTACATCGGACGGAGAGTCCTACGAGCAGTACTTC once TRBV19 - 15 TRBJ2-7
CASSPEPRNSPLHF TGCGCCAGCAGCCCTGAGCCCAGGAATTCACCCCTCCACTTT - TRBV5-1 - 14 TRBJ1-6
CASSPNDGTNEKLFF TGTGCCAGCAGCCCCAATGACGGGACTAATGAAAAACTGTTTTTT - TRBV11-2 - 15 TRBJ1-4